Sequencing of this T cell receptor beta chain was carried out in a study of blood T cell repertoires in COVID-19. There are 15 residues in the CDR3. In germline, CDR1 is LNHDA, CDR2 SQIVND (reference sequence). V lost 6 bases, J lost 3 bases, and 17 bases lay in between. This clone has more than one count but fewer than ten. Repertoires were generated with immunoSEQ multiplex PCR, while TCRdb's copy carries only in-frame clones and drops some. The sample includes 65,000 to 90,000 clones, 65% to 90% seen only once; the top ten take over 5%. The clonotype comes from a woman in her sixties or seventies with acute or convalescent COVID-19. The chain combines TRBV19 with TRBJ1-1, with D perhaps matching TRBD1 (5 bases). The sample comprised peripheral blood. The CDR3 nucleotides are TGTGCCAGTAGCGGGCTTCGGGGGAAACACACTGAAGCTTTCTTT. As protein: CASSGLRGKHTEAFF.